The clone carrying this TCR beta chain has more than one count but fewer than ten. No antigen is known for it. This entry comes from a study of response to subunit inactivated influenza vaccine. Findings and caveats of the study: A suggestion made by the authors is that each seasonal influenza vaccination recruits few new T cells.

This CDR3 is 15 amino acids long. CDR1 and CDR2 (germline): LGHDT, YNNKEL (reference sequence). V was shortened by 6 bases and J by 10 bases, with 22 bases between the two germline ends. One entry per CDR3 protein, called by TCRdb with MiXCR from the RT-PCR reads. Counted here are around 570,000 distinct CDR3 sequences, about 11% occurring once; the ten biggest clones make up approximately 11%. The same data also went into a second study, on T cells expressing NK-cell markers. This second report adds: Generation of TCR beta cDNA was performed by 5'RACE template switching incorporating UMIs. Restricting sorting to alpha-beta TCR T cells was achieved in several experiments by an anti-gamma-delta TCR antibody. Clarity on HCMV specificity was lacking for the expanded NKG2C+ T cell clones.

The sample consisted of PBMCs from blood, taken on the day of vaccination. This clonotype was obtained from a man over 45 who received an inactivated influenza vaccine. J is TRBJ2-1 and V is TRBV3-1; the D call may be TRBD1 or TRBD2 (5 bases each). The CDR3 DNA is TGTGCCAGCAGAAAAAGGACCGGGGCCCAGGGAGAGCAGTTCTTC. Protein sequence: CASRKRTGAQGEQFF.